The present entry profiles one TCR beta chain with its context. The data stem from a study of T cell repertoires in cytomegalovirus infection. The V gene lost 4 bases and the J gene lost 2 bases, with 9 bases spanning the gap. This CDR3 has 14 residues. TCRdb ran MiXCR on the reads and lists one entry per CDR3 protein. The table lists more than 400,000 distinct CDR3 sequences, about 30% of them singletons. This rearrangement joins TRBV12-3 or TRBV12-4 to TRBJ1-5; D gene ambiguous. The sample consisted of PBMCs. The receptor was isolated from a human donor in good health (CMV status not recorded). Some clones in this sample may be carry-over from other donors' samples. CDR3 protein: CASSYKNGNQPQHF. The CDR3 nucleotides read TGTGCCAGCAGTTATAAGAATGGCAATCAGCCCCAGCATTTT.